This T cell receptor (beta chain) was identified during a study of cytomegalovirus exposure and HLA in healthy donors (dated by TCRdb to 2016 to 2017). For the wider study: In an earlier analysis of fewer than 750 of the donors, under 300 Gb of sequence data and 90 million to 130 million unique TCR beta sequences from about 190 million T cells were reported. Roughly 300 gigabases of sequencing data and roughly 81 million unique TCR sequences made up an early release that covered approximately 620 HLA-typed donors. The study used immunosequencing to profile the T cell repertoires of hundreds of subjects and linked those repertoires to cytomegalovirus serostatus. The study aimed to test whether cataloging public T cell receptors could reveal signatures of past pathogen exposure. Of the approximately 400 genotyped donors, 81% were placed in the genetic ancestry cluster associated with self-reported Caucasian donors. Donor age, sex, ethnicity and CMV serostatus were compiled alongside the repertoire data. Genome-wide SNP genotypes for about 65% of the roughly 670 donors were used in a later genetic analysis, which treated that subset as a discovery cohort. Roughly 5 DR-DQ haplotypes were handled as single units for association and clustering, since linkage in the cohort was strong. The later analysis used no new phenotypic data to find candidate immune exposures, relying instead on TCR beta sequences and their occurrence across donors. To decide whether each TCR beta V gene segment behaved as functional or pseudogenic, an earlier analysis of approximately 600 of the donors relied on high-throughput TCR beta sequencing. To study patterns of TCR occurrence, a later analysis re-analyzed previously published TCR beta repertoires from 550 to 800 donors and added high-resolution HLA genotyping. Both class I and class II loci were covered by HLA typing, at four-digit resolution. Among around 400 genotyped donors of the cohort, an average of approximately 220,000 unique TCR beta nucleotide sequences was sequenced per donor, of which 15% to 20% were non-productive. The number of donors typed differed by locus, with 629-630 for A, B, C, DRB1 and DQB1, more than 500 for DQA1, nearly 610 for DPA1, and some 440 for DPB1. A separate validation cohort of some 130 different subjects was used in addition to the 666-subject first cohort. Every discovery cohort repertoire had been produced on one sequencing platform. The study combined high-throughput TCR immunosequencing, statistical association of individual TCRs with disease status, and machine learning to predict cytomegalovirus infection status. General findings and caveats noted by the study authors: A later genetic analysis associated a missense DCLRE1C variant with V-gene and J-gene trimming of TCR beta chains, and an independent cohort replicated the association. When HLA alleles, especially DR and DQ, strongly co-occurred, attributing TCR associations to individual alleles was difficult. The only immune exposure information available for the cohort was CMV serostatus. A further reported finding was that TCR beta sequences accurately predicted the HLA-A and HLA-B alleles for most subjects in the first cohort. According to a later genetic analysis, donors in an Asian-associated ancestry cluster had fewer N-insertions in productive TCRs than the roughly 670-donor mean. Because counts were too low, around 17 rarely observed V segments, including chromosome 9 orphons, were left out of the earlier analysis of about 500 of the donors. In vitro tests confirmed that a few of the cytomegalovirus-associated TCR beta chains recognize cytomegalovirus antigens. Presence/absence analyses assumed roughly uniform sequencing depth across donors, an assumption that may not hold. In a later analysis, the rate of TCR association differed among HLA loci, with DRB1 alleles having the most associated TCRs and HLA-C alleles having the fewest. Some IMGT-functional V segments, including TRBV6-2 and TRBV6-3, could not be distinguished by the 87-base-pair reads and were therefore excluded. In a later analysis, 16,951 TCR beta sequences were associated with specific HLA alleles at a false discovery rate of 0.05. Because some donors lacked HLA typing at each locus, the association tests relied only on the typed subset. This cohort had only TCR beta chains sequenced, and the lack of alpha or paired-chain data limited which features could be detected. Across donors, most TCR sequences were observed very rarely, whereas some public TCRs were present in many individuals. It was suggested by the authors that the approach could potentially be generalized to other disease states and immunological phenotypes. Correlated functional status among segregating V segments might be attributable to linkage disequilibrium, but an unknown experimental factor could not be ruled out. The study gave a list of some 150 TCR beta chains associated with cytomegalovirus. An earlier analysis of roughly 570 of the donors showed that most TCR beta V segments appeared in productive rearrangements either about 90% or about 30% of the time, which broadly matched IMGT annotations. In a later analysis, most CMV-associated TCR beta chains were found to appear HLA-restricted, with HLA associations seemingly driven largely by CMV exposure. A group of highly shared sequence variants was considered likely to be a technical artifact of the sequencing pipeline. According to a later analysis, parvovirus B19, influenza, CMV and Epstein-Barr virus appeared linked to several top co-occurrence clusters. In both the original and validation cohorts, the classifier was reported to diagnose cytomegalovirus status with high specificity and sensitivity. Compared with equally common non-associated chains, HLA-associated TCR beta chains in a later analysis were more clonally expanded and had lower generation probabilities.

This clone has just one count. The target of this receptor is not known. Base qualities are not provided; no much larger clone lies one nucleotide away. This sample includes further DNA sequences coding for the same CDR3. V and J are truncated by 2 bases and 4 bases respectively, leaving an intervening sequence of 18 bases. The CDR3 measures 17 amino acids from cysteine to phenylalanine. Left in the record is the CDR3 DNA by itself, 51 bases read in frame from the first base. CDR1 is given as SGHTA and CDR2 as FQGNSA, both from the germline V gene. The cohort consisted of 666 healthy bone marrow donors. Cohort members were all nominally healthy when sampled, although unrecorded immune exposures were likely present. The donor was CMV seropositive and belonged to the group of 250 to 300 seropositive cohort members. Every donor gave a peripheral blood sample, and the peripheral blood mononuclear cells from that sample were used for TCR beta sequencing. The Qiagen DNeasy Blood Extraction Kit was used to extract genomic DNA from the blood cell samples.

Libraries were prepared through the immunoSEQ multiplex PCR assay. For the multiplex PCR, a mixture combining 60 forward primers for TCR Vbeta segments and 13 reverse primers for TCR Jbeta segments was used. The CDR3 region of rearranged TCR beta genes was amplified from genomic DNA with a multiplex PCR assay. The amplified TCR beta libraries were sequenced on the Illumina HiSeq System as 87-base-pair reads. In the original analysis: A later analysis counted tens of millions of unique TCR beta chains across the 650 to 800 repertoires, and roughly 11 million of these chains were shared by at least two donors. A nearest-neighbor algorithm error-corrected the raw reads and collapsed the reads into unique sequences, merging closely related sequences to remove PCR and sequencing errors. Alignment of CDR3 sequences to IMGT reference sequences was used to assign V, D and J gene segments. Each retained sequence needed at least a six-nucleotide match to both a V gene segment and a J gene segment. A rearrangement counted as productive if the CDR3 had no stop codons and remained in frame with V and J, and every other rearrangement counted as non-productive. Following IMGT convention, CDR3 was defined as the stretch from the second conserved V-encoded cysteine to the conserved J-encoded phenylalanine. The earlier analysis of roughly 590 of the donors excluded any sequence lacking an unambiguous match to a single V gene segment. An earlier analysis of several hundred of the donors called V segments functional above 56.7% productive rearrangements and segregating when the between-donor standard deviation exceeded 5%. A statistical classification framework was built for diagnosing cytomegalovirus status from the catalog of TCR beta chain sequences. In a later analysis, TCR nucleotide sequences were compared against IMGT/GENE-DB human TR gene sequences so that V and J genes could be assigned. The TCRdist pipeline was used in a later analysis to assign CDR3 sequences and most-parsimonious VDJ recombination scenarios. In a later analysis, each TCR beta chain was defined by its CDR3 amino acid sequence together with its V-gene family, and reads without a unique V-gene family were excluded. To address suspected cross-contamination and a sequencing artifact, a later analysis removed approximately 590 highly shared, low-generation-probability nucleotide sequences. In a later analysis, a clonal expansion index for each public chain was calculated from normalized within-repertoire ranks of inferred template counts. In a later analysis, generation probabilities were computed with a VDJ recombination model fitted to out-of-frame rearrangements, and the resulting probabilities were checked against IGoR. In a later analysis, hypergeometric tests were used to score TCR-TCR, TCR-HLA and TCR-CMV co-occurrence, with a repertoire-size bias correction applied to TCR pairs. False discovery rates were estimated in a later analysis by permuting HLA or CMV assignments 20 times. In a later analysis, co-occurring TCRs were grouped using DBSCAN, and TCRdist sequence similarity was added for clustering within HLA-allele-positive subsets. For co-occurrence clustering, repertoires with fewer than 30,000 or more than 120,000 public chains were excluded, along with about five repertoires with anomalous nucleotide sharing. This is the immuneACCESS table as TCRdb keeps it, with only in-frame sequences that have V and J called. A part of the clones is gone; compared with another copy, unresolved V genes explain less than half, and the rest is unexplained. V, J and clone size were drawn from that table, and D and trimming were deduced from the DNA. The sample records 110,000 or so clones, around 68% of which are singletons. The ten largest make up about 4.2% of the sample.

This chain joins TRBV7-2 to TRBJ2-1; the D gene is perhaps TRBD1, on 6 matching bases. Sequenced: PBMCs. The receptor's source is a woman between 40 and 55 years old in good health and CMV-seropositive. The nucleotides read TGTGCCAGCAGCTTACAGGGACCCAGGACAGCATACAATGAGCAGTTCTTC. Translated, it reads CASSLQGPRTAYNEQFF.